This T cell receptor (beta chain) was obtained from a study of early T cells in non-severe SARS-CoV-2 infection. Background on the study: With bulk RNA from unsorted whole blood as input, sequencing yielded unpaired chains.

The protocol attached unique molecular identifiers to individual cDNA molecules. One entry per CDR3 protein, called by TCRdb with MiXCR from the 5' RACE reads. The table shows some 78,000 distinct CDR3 sequences, with around 14% occurring only once. With 3 bases removed from V and 0 bases from J, the gap between germline ends came to 18 bases. Per germline, CDR1 KGHSH and CDR2 LQKENI. This CDR3 has 18 amino acids. This clonotype was obtained from an adult who was a healthcare worker with PCR-confirmed SARS-CoV-2 infection or an uninfected control (not recorded which). The sample consisted of whole blood. The V call is TRBV18, the J call TRBJ2-4, with D possibly being TRBD2 (6 bases). CDR3 DNA sequence: TGTGCCAGCTCACCGTCGGGGGAAAAACCCATAGCCAAAAACATTCAGTACTTC. Residues: CASSPSGEKPIAKNIQYF.